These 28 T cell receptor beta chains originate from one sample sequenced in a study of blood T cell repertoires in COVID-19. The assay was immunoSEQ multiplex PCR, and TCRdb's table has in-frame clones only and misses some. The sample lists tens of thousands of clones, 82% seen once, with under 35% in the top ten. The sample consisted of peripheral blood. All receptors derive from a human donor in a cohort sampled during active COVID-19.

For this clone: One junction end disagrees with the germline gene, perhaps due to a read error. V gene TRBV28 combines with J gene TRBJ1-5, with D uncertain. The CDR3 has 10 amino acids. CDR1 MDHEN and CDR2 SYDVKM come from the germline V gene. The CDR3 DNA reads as TGTGCCAGCGGTTTTAAGCCCCAGCATTTT. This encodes CASGFKPQHF.

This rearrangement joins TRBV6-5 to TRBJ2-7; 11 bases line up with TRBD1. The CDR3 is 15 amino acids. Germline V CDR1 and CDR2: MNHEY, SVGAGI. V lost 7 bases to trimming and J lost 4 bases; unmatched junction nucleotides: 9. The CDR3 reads CASNRPGQGVYEQYF. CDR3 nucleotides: TGTGCCAGCAATCGACCGGGACAGGGGGTATACGAGCAGTACTTC.

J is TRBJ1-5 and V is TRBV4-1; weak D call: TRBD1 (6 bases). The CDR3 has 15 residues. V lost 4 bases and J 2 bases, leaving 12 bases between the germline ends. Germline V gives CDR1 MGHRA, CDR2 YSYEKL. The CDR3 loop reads CASSRQGTGNQPQHF. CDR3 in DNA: TGCGCCAGCAGCCGGCAGGGGACGGGCAATCAGCCCCAGCATTTT.

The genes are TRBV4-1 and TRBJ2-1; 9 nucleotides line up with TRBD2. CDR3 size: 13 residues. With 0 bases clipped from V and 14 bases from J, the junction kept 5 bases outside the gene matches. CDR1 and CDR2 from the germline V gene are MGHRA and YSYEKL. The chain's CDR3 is CASSQDRRGGEFF. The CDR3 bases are TGCGCCAGCAGCCAAGATAGGCGGGGGGGGGAGTTCTTC.

CDR3 DNA sequence: TGTGCCAGCAGCCACCCAGGGAACGAGCAGTACTTC. Its translation: CASSHPGNEQYF. V and J are TRBV14 and TRBJ2-7; perhaps TRBD1 as D (5 bases). Trimming took off 3 bases at V and 5 bases at J, with 8 bases between the two ends. The CDR3 is made up of 12 amino acids. Per germline, CDR1 SGHDN and CDR2 FVKESK.

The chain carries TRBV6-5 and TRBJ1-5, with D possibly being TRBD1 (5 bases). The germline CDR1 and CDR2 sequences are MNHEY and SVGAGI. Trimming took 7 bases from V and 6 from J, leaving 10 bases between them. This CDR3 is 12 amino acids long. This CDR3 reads CASTGFSQPQHF. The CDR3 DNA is TGTGCCAGCACAGGGTTTAGTCAGCCCCAGCATTTT.

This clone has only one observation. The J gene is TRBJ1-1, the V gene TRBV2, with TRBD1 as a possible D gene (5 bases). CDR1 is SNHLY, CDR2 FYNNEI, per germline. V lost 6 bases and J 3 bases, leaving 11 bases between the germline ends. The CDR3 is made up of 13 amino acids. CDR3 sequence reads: CASSGGGYTEAFF. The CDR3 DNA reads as TGTGCCAGCAGCGGGGGAGGTTACACTGAAGCTTTCTTT.

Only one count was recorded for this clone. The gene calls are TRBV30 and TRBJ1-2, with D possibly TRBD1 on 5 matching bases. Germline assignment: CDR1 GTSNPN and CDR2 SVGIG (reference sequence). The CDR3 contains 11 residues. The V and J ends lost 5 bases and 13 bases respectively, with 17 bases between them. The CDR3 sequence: CAWVERGEGTF. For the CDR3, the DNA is TGTGCCTGGGTCGAACGAGGGGAGGGCACCTTC.

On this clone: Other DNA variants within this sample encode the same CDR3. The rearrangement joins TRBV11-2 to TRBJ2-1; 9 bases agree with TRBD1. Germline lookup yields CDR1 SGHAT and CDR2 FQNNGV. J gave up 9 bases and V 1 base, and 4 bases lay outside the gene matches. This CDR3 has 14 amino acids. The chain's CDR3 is CASSLGDRAGEQFF. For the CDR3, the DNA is TGTGCCAGCAGCTTAGGGGACAGGGCGGGTGAGCAGTTCTTC.

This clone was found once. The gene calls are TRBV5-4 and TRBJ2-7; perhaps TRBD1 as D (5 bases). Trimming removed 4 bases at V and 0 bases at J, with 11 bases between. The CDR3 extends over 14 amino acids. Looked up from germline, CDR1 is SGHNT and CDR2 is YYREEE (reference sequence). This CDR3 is CASSRRQSSYEQYF. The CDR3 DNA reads TGTGCCAGCAGCCGCCGACAGAGCTCCTACGAGCAGTACTTC.

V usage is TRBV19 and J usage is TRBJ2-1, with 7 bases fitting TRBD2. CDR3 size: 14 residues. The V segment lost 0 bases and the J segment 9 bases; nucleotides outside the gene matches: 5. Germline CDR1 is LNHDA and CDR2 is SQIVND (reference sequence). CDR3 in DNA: TGTGCCAGTAGTATAGAAGGCGGGGAGGGTGAGCAGTTCTTC. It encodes CASSIEGGEGEQFF.

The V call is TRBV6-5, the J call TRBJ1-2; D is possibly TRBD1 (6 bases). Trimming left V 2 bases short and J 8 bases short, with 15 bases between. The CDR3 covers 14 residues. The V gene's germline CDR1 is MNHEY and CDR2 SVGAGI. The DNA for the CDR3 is TGTGCCAGCAGTTACAACCGGGACATGGGGGGCTACACCTTC. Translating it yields CASSYNRDMGGYTF.

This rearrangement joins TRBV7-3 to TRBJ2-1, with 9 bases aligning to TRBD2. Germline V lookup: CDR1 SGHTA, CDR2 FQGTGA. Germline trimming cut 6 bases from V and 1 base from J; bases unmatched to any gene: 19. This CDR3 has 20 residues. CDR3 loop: CASSRASCTVAGASYNEQFF. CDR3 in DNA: TGTGCCAGCAGTAGGGCCAGCTGTACGGTAGCGGGGGCGTCCTACAATGAGCAGTTCTTC.

The CDR3 is CASSFRRGLGNTIYF. In nucleotides, the CDR3 is TGTGCCAGCAGCTTCCGCAGGGGGCTCGGAAACACCATATATTTT. The chain joins TRBV5-6 to TRBJ1-3, with TRBD1 identical over 8 bases. V lost 2 bases and J lost 4; bases outside the gene matches: 5. Looked up from germline, CDR1 is SGHDT and CDR2 is YYEEEE. This CDR3 is built from 15 residues. The whole variable domain, filled in from reference TRBV5-6 and TRBJ1-3, reads DAGVTQSPTHLIKTRGQQVTLRCSPKSGHDTVSWYQQALGQGPQFIFQYYEEEERQRGNFPDRFSGHQFPNYSSELNVNALLLGDSALYLCASSFRRGLGNTIYFGEGSWLTVV.

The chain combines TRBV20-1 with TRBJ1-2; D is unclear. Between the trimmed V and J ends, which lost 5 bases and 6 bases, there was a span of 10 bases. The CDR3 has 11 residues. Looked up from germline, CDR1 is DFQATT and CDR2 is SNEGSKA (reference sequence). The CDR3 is CSALAVDGYTF. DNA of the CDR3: TGCAGTGCTCTGGCAGTGGATGGCTACACCTTC.

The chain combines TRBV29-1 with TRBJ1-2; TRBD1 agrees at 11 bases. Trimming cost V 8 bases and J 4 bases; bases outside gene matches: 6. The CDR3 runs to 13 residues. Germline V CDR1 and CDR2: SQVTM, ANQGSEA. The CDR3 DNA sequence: TGCAGCATCTGGACAGGGGGCTTCTATGGCTACACCTTC. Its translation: CSIWTGGFYGYTF. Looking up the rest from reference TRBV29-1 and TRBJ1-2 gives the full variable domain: SAVISQKPSRDICQRGTSLTIQCQVDSQVTMMFWYRQQPGQSLTLIATANQGSEATYESGFVIDKFPISRPNLTFSTLTVSNMSPEDSSIYLCSIWTGGFYGYTFGSGTRLTVV.

CDR3 sequence: CASSPGVGSPGRTQYF. CDR3 bases: TGCGCCAGCAGCCCCGGGGTGGGGAGCCCCGGTAGGACCCAGTACTTC. The chain links TRBV5-1 to TRBJ2-5; maybe TRBD2 (5 bases). Germline CDR1 SGHRS, CDR2 YFSETQ. The CDR3 has 16 amino acids. V lost 4 bases and J lost 7, with 23 bases in between.

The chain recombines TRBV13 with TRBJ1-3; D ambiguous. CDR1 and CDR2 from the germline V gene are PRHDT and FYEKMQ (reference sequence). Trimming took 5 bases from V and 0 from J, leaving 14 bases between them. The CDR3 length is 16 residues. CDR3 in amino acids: CASSRIGVSSGNTIYF. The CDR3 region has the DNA TGTGCCAGCAGCCGGATCGGGGTGAGCTCTGGAAACACCATATATTTT.

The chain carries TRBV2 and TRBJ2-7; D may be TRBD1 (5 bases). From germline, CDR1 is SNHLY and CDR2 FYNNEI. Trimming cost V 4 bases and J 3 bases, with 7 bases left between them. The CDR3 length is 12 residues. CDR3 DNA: TGTGCCAGCAGTGCCACAGGCTACGAGCAGTACTTC. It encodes CASSATGYEQYF.

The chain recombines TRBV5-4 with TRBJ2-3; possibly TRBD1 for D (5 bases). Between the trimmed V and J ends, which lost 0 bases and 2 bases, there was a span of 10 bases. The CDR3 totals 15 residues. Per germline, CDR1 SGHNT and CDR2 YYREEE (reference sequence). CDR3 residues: CASSLGQTVTDTQYF. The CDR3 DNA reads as TGTGCCAGCAGCTTGGGACAGACAGTCACAGATACGCAGTATTTT.

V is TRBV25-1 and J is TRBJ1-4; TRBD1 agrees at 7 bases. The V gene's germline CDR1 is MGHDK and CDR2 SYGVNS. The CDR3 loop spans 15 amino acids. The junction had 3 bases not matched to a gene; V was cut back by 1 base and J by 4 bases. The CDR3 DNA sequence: TGTGCCAGCAGTGAATTACAGGGGAATAATGAAAAACTGTTTTTT. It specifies CASSELQGNNEKLFF.

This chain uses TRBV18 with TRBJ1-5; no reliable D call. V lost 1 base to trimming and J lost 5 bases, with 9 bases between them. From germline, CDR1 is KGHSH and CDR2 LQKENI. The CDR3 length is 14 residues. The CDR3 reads CASSPRHPDQPQHF. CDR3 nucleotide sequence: TGTGCCAGCTCACCACGGCACCCTGATCAGCCCCAGCATTTT. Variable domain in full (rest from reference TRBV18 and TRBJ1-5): NAGVMQNPRHLVRRRGQEARLRCSPMKGHSHVYWYRQLPEEGLKFMVYLQKENIIDESGMPKERFSAEFPKEGPSILRIQQVVRGDSAAYFCASSPRHPDQPQHFGDGTRLSIL.

This CDR3 is CSVEDQGSSYEQYF. The CDR3, as DNA: TGCAGCGTTGAAGATCAGGGCAGCTCCTACGAGCAGTACTTC. The chain links TRBV29-1 to TRBJ2-7; the D gene is possibly TRBD1 (5 bases). With 0 bases removed from V and 0 bases from J, the gap between germline ends came to 9 bases. Germline loops: CDR1 SQVTM, CDR2 ANQGSEA. The CDR3 covers 14 residues.

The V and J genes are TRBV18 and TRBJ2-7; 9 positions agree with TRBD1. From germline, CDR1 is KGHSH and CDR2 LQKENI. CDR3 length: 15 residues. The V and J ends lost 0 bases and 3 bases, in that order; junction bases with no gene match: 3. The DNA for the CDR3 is TGTGCCAGCTCACCACCGGCGGGACAGGGCTACGAGCAGTACTTC. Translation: CASSPPAGQGYEQYF.

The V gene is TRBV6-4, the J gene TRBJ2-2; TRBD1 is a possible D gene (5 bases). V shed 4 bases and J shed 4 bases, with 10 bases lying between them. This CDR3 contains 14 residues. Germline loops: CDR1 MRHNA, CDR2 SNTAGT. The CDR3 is CASSVQAGTGELFF. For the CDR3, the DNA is TGTGCCAGCAGTGTACAGGCCGGCACCGGGGAGCTGTTTTTT.

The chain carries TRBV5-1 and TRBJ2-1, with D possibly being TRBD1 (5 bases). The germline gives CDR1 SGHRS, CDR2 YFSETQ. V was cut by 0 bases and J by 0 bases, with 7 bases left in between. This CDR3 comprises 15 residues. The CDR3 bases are TGCGCCAGCAGCTTGGGACAGAACTCCTACAATGAGCAGTTCTTC. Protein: CASSLGQNSYNEQFF.

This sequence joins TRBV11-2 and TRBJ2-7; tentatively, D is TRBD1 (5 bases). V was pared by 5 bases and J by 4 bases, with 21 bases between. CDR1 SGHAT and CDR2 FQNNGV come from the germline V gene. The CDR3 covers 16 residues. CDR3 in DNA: TGTGCCAGCAGCCCTGGCGCGGTTGGGGCCTTTTACGAGCAGTACTTC. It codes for CASSPGAVGAFYEQYF. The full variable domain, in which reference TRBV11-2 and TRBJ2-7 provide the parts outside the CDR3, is EAGVAQSPRYKIIEKRQSVAFWCNPISGHATLYWYQQILGQGPKLLIQFQNNGVVDDSQLPKDRFSAERLKGVDSTLKIQPAKLEDSAVYLCASSPGAVGAFYEQYFGPGTRLTVT.

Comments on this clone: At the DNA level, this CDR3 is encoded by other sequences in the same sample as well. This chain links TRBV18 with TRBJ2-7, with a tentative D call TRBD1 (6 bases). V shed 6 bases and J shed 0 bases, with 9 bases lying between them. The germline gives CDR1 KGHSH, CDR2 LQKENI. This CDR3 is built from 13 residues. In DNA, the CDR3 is TGTGCCAGCTCTCCGACAGGCTCCTACGAGCAGTACTTC. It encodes CASSPTGSYEQYF.